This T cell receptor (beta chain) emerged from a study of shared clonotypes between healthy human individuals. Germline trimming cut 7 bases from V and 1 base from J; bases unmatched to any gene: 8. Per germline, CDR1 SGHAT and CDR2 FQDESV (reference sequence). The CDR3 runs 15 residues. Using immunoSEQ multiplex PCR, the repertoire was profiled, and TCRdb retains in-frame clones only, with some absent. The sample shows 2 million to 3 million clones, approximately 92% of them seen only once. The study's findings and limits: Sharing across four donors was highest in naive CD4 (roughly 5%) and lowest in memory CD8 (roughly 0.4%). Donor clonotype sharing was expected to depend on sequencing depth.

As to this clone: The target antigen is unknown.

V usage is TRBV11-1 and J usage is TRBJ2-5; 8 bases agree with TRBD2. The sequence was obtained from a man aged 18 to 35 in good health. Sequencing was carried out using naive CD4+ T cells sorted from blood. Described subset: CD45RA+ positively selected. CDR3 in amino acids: CASTNLAGPQETQYF. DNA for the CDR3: TGTGCCAGCACCAATTTAGCGGGGCCCCAAGAGACCCAGTACTTC.